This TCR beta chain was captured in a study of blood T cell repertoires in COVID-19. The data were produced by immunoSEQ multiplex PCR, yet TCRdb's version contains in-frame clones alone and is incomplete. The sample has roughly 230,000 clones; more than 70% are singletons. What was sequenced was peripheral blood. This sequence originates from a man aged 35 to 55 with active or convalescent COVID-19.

The CDR3 loop is CASSSFTEAFF. The CDR3 DNA reads TGTGCCAGCAGCTCCTTCACTGAAGCTTTCTTT. The chain employs TRBV11-2 and TRBJ1-1; D is unclear. Trimming left V 4 bases short and J 4 bases short, with 4 bases between. Germline V CDR1 and CDR2: SGHAT, FQNNGV. The CDR3 has 11 residues.